What follows are 27 T cell receptor beta chains derived from one specimen sequenced in a study of a mutant IDH1 vaccine in newly diagnosed glioma (dated by TCRdb to the early 2020s). No antigen has been identified for these receptors. The time point label of this sample denotes: week 23, last vaccination. Every vaccine dose consisted of 300 ug of a 20-mer mutant IDH1 peptide in Montanide, administered subcutaneously together with topical imiquimod. The method behind the library was the immunoSEQ multiplex PCR assay. Not all clones reach the TCRdb copy of this immuneACCESS table, which keeps in-frame sequences only. Checked studies attribute under half of the gap to unresolved V genes and leave the rest unexplained. A total of 25,000 to 30,000 clones appear in this sample, roughly 80% of them only once. Around a sixth of the sample lies in the top ten. The sample was PBMCs, taken from a glioma patient whose treatment included an IDH1 peptide vaccine. The source is a woman in her 30s with glioma.

As DNA, the CDR3 is TGCAGCGTTGATCATCCAGGGGCCTACGAGCAGTACTTC. Protein product: CSVDHPGAYEQYF. This rearrangement joins TRBV29-1 to TRBJ2-7; D perhaps matches TRBD1 (6 bases). Germline V gene lookup returns CDR1 SQVTM and CDR2 ANQGSEA. V was cut by 3 bases and J by 2 bases, with 11 bases left in between. The length of the CDR3 is 13 residues.

This chain joins TRBV19 and TRBJ1-6; 8 bases line up with TRBD1. The V and J ends lost 3 bases and 8 bases, in that order; junction bases with no gene match: 6. Looked up from germline, CDR1 is LNHDA and CDR2 is SQIVND (reference sequence). The CDR3 is 15 amino acids. The CDR3 DNA sequence: TGTGCCAGTAGTATCACGACAGGGGTGGATTCACCCCTCCACTTT. It encodes CASSITTGVDSPLHF.

The chain links TRBV6-5 to TRBJ2-7, with D hard to call. The CDR3 totals 13 residues. Germline loops: CDR1 MNHEY, CDR2 SVGAGI. Trimming pared 0 bases from V and 1 base from J, leaving 4 bases between. The DNA for the CDR3 is TGTGCCAGCAGTTACTCGAGGTCCTACGAGCAGTACTTC. As protein: CASSYSRSYEQYF.

The rearrangement links TRBV20-1 to TRBJ1-1; D is ambiguous. This CDR3 is 10 amino acids long. V dropped 3 bases and J dropped 3 bases, with 2 bases sitting between them. Germline loops: CDR1 DFQATT, CDR2 SNEGSKA (reference sequence). The CDR3 reads CSASDTEAFF. The CDR3 DNA sequence: TGCAGTGCTAGCGACACTGAAGCTTTCTTT.

In its sample, this clone was seen once. The V call is TRBV7-9, the J call TRBJ2-1; 9 nucleotides align to TRBD1. The germline V gene encodes CDR1 SEHNR and CDR2 FQNEAQ (reference sequence). The V segment lost 0 bases and the J segment 5 bases; nucleotides outside the gene matches: 5. This CDR3 contains 16 residues. The CDR3 coding sequence is TGTGCCAGCAGCTTAGCGCAGGACAGGGGAAACAATGAGCAGTTCTTC. It codes for CASSLAQDRGNNEQFF.

The count of this clone is one. This chain connects TRBV2 to TRBJ2-3; no firm D call. The CDR3 extends over 11 amino acids. Germline-derived CDR1 and CDR2 are SNHLY and FYNNEI. V was clipped by 6 bases and J by 4 bases, with 5 bases between them. The chain's CDR3 is CASSLPDTQYF. The CDR3 DNA reads TGTGCCAGCAGCTTGCCAGATACGCAGTATTTT.

This chain links TRBV19 with TRBJ1-2, with TRBD1 identical over 9 bases. V lost 3 bases, J lost 4 bases, and 12 bases stayed unmatched. The germline gives CDR1 LNHDA, CDR2 SQIVND (reference sequence). The CDR3 consists of 17 residues. For the CDR3, the DNA is TGTGCCAGTAGTATGGCCCTCCGGACAGGGGATTCCTATGGCTACACCTTC. This encodes CASSMALRTGDSYGYTF.

This sequence joins TRBV5-6 and TRBJ1-1; TRBD1 is a possible D gene (5 bases). Germline loops: CDR1 SGHDT, CDR2 YYEEEE. With 4 bases removed from V and 0 bases from J, the gap between germline ends came to 10 bases. The CDR3 is 14 amino acids. CDR3 nucleotides: TGTGCCAGCAGCCCGGAGGGGTTGAACACTGAAGCTTTCTTT. Translated: CASSPEGLNTEAFF.

The chain uses TRBV5-1 and TRBJ2-2; D is uncertain. Germline CDR1 SGHRS, CDR2 YFSETQ. This CDR3 contains 14 residues. V was cut by 5 bases and J by 0 bases, with 8 bases left in between. The CDR3: CASREQTNTGELFF. The CDR3 DNA follows: TGCGCCAGCAGAGAACAAACGAACACCGGGGAGCTGTTTTTT.

Judged by abundance, this clone is medium-sized. The chain has TRBV6-6 and TRBJ2-7; D is perhaps TRBD2 (6 bases). Germline values: CDR1 MNHNY, CDR2 SVGAGI (reference sequence). V was clipped by 8 bases and J by 0 bases, with 8 bases between them. The CDR3 length is 12 residues. The DNA of the CDR3 is TGTGCCAGCGGGGAGGACTCCTACGAGCAGTACTTC. This translates into CASGEDSYEQYF.

The chain couples TRBV2 to TRBJ1-4; D call uncertain. There are 12 residues in the CDR3. Germline loops: CDR1 SNHLY, CDR2 FYNNEI. Trimming pared 4 bases from V and 11 bases from J, leaving 11 bases between. This CDR3 reads CASSGDREKLFF. DNA of the CDR3: TGTGCCAGCAGTGGCGACCGGGAGAAACTGTTTTTT.

As regards this clone: Within the sample, other DNA sequences also encode this same CDR3. The J gene is TRBJ1-6, the V gene TRBV6-5; D might be TRBD1 (6 bases). The CDR3 runs to 14 residues. Trimming took off 0 bases at V and 7 bases at J, with 7 bases between the two ends. CDR1 is MNHEY, CDR2 SVGAGI, per germline. The CDR3 sequence: CASSYSGGNSPLHF. For the CDR3, the DNA is TGTGCCAGCAGTTACTCAGGGGGGAATTCACCCCTCCACTTT.

The V call is TRBV11-2, the J call TRBJ2-7; D remains unclear. CDR1 is SGHAT, CDR2 FQNNGV, per germline. V was cut by 1 base and J by 6 bases, with 7 bases left in between. The CDR3 runs 12 residues. The CDR3 reads CASSLGWGEQYF. The CDR3, as DNA: TGTGCCAGCAGCTTAGGGTGGGGCGAGCAGTACTTC.

The genes are TRBV4-2 and TRBJ2-7, with D possibly TRBD2 on 6 matching bases. Germline CDR1 and CDR2: LGHNA and YNFKEQ. The CDR3 runs 13 residues. The V end lost 0 bases, the J end lost 6 bases, and 9 bases lay between the germline ends. CDR3 nucleotides: TGTGCCAGCAGCCAAGAACTAGCCTCCGAGCAGTACTTC. It encodes CASSQELASEQYF.

V usage is TRBV21-1 and J usage is TRBJ2-5. TRBV21-1 is tagged as a pseudogene. The CDR3 is made up of 15 amino acids. DNA of the CDR3: TGTGCCAAAAGCAAAGTGGACCTGGCTCAGGAGACCCAGTACTTC. Residues: CAKSKVDLAQETQYF.

CDR3 DNA sequence: TGCGCCAGCAGCTTGGTCCTAGCGGGGGGGCCTGGCGGGGAGCTGTTTTTT. It yields the protein CASSLVLAGGPGGELFF. The genes are TRBV5-1 and TRBJ2-2, with TRBD2 matching 12 bases. Germline V gene data show CDR1 as SGHRS and CDR2 as YFSETQ. Trimming took 0 bases from V and 7 from J; bases not matched to a gene: 7. The CDR3 is made up of 17 amino acids.

The V and J genes are TRBV5-1 and TRBJ2-5, with 7 bases fitting TRBD2. The length of the CDR3 is 14 residues. J was trimmed by 2 bases and V by 7 bases; bases with no gene match: 8. The germline V gene encodes CDR1 SGHRS and CDR2 YFSETQ. CDR3 region: CASSGGGVQETQYF. The CDR3 coding sequence is TGCGCCAGCTCTGGGGGAGGGGTACAAGAGACCCAGTACTTC.

This chain links TRBV9 with TRBJ1-3, with TRBD1 matching over 7 bases. The CDR3 is 17 amino acids. J was trimmed by 0 bases and V by 0 bases; bases with no gene match: 6. In germline, CDR1 is SGDLS, CDR2 YYNGEE. CDR3 protein: CASSVDPGGYSGNTIYF. The CDR3 DNA follows: TGTGCCAGCAGCGTAGACCCAGGGGGGTACTCTGGAAACACCATATATTTT.

The chain couples TRBV7-9 to TRBJ2-3; D is ambiguous. CDR3 size: 17 residues. V was shortened by 1 base and J by 6 bases, with 20 bases between the two germline ends. CDR1 and CDR2 (germline): SEHNR, FQNEAQ (reference sequence). The CDR3 here is CASSLEEGWSVGDTQYF. CDR3 nucleotides: TGTGCCAGCAGCTTAGAGGAAGGATGGAGTGTGGGGGATACGCAGTATTTT.

The gene calls are TRBV6-5 and TRBJ1-2, with 7 nucleotides matching TRBD1. The CDR3 has 15 residues. J was trimmed by 4 bases and V by 10 bases; bases with no gene match: 15. Germline V gives CDR1 MNHEY, CDR2 SVGAGI. CDR3 sequence: CATKEGARTLYGYTF. The CDR3 bases are TGTGCCACCAAAGAGGGGGCGCGCACCCTCTATGGCTACACCTTC.

This chain joins TRBV6-5 and TRBJ1-2, with 7 bases identical to TRBD1. CDR1 is MNHEY, CDR2 SVGAGI, per germline. The V and J ends lost 2 bases and 6 bases, in that order; junction bases with no gene match: 9. This CDR3 is 15 amino acids long. The CDR3 is CASSYRQGGLDGYTF. CDR3 coding DNA: TGTGCCAGCAGTTACCGACAGGGAGGTTTGGATGGCTACACCTTC.

This clone was observed a handful of times. The chain combines TRBV5-1 with TRBJ1-1; 7 bases match TRBD1. Looked up from germline, CDR1 is SGHRS and CDR2 is YFSETQ. The CDR3 totals 13 residues. J was trimmed by 1 base and V by 7 bases; bases with no gene match: 4. CDR3 sequence: CASAPGGNTEAFF. The CDR3 DNA is TGCGCCAGCGCCCCAGGGGGGAACACTGAAGCTTTCTTT.

The chain joins TRBV14 to TRBJ1-2, with a weak D call TRBD1 (6 bases). V lost 2 bases and J 4 bases, leaving 14 bases between the germline ends. The germline gives CDR1 SGHDN, CDR2 FVKESK. The CDR3 has 15 residues. CDR3 sequence: CASSQTGNSLYGYTF. CDR3 DNA: TGTGCCAGCAGCCAAACAGGGAATTCTCTCTATGGCTACACCTTC.

The chain recombines TRBV29-1 with TRBJ2-3; 13 nucleotides align to TRBD2. This CDR3 spans 15 amino acids. Unmatched junction bases numbered 1, after V lost 1 base and J lost 3 bases. Germline CDR1 and CDR2: SQVTM and ANQGSEA. The CDR3 region has the DNA TGCAGCGTTGAAGGGACTAGCGGGGGTACAGATACGCAGTATTTT. Translation gives CSVEGTSGGTDTQYF.

The chain joins TRBV18 to TRBJ2-5, with unresolved D. The CDR3 is 14 amino acids. V lost 3 bases, J lost 4 bases, and 12 bases lay in between. Germline V lookup: CDR1 KGHSH, CDR2 LQKENI. The CDR3 here is CASSPSPRLETQYF. The CDR3 DNA follows: TGTGCCAGCTCACCCTCTCCGCGGTTAGAGACCCAGTACTTC.

This sequence joins TRBV4-2 and TRBJ2-3; D may correspond to TRBD1 or TRBD2 (5 bases each). Per germline, CDR1 LGHNA and CDR2 YNFKEQ. The CDR3 sequence is 16 residues long. V was pared by 1 base and J by 5 bases, with 16 bases between. The CDR3 sequence: CASSQAPTVRGDTQYF. The CDR3, as DNA: TGTGCCAGCAGCCAAGCTCCGACAGTTCGGGGAGATACGCAGTATTTT.

This rearrangement joins TRBV13 to TRBJ2-5; D gene ambiguous. This CDR3 is 15 amino acids long. Germline V gene lookup returns CDR1 PRHDT and CDR2 FYEKMQ (reference sequence). V lost 1 base, J lost 2 bases, and 11 bases lay in between. In nucleotides, the CDR3 is TGTGCCAGCAGCTTAGCCAACAGCCGGCAAGAGACCCAGTACTTC. Translating it yields CASSLANSRQETQYF. Drawing the rest from reference TRBV13 and TRBJ2-5, the complete variable domain is AAGVIQSPRHLIKEKRETATLKCYPIPRHDTVYWYQQGPGQDPQFLISFYEKMQSDKGSIPDRFSAQQFSDYHSELNMSSLELGDSALYFCASSLANSRQETQYFGPGTRLLVL.